What follows describes a single TCR beta chain. J was trimmed by 2 bases and V by 0 bases; bases with no gene match: 7. The CDR3 is 17 amino acids. Germline V gene sequence: CDR1 LNHNV, CDR2 YYDKDF (reference sequence). The sample comes from a study of cytomegalovirus exposure and HLA in healthy donors. On the study more broadly: The 120 validation repertoires were produced on the same platform as the approximately 620 repertoires of the first cohort. This was reported in a later analysis.

Only in-frame clones appear in the TCRdb table, and some are missing; sequencing was by immunoSEQ multiplex PCR. The repertoire consists of some 170,000 clones, with about 96% occurring once and the leading ten covering roughly 1%. The rearrangement uses TRBV15 and TRBJ1-5, with 7 bases that match TRBD1. Sequenced material: PBMCs. This TCR was sampled from a woman aged 18-35 years in good health and CMV-seronegative. The CDR3 DNA follows: TGTGCCACCAGCAGAGATTATAAGGGGGCTGGCAATCAGCCCCAGCATTTT. It yields the protein CATSRDYKGAGNQPQHF.